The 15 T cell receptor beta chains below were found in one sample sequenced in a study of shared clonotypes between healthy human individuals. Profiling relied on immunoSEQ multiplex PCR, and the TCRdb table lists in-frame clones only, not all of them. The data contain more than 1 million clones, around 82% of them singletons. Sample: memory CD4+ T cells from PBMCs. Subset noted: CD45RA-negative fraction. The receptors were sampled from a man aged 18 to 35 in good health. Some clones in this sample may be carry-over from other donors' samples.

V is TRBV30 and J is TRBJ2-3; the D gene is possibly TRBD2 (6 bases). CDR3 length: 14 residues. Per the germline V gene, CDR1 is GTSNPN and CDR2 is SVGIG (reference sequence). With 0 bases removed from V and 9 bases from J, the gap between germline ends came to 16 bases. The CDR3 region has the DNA TGTGCCTGGAGTGTTAGGCGGGATATGGGGACGCAGTATTTT. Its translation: CAWSVRRDMGTQYF.

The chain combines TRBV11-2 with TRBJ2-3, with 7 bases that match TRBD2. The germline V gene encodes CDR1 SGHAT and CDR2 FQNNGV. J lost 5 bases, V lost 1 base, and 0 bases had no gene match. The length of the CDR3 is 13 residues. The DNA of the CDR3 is TGTGCCAGCAGCTTAGTAGCGGGAGATACGCAGTATTTT. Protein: CASSLVAGDTQYF.

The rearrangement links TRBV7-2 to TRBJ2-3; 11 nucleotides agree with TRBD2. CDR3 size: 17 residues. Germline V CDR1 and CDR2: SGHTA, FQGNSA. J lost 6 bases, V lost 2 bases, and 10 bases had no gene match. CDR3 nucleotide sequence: TGTGCCAGCAGCTTAAGTGTAGCGGGAGGGGGTCAGGATACGCAGTATTTT. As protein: CASSLSVAGGGQDTQYF.

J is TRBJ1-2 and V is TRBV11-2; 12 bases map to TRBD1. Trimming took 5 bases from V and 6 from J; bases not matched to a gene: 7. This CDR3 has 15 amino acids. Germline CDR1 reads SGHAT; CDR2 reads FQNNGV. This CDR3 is CASSVRDRGRDGYTF. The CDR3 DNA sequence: TGTGCCAGCAGCGTCCGGGACAGGGGGCGAGATGGCTACACCTTC.

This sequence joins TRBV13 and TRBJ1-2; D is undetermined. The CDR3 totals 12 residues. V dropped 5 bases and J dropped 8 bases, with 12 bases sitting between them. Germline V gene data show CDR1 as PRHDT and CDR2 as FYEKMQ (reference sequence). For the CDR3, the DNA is TGTGCCAGCAGCCCGACCGGTGACGGCTACACCTTC. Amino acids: CASSPTGDGYTF.

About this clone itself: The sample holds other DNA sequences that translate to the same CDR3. In DNA, the CDR3 is TGTGCCAGCAGTTTATGGGGACGGGAGACCCAGTACTTC. The encoded protein is CASSLWGRETQYF. The rearrangement uses TRBV28 and TRBJ2-5; perhaps D is TRBD1 or TRBD2 (5 bases each). The length of the CDR3 is 13 residues. The V gene lost 0 bases and the J gene lost 5 bases, with 7 bases spanning the gap. Germline CDR1 and CDR2: MDHEN and SYDVKM.

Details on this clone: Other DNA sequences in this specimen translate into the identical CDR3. CDR3 region: CASSLGGTNEKLFF. The CDR3 nucleotides read TGTGCCAGCAGCTTAGGTGGCACGAATGAAAAACTGTTTTTT. The chain carries TRBV7-2 and TRBJ1-4; D ambiguous. Germline V gene sequence: CDR1 SGHTA, CDR2 FQGNSA. The V gene lost 1 base and the J gene lost 5 bases, with 8 bases spanning the gap. The CDR3 has 14 residues.

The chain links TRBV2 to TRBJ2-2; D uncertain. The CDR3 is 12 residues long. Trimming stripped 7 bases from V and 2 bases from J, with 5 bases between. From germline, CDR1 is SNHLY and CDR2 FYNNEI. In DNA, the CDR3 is TGTGCCAGCACCGTAAACACCGGGGAGCTGTTTTTT. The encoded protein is CASTVNTGELFF.

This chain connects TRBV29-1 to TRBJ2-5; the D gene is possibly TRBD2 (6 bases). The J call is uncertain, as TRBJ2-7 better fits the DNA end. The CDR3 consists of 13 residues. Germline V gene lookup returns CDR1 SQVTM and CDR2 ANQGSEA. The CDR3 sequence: CSVRIGGVYEQYF. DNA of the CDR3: TGCAGCGTTAGAATCGGCGGGGTTTACGAGCAGTACTTC.

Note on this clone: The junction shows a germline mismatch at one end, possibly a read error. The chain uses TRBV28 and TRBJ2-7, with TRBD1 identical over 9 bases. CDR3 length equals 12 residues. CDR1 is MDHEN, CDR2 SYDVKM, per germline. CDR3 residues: CASNDPGQGTSF. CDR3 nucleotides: TGTGCCAGCAACGATCCCGGACAGGGGACGTCGTTC.

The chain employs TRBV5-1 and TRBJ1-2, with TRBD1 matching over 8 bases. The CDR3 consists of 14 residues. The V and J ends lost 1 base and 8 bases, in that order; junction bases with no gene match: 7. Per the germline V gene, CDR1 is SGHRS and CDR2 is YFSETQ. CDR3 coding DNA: TGCGCCAGCAGCTTGTCCCAGGGGGCAAGGGGCTACACCTTC. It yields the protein CASSLSQGARGYTF.

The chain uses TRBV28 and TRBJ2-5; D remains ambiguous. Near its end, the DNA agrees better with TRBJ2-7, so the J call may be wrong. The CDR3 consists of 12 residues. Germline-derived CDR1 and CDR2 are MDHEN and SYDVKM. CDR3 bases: TGTGCCAGCAGTTTATGGGGATACGAGCAGTACTTC. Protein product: CASSLWGYEQYF.

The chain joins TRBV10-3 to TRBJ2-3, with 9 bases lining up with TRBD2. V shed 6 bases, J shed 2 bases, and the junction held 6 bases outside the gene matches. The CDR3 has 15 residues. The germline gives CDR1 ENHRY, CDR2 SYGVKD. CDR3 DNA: TGTGCCATCAGCAAGGGACTAGCCTCCACAGATACGCAGTATTTT. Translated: CAISKGLASTDTQYF.

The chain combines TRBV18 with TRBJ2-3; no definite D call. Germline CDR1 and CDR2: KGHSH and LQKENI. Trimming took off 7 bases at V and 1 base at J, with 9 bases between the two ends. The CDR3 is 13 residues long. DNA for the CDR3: TGTGCCAGCTTACTCGACGGCACAGATACGCAGTATTTT. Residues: CASLLDGTDTQYF.

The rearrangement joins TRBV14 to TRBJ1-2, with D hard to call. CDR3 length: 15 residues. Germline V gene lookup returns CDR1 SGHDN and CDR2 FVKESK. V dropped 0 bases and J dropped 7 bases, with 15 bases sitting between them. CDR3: CASSQESGFWSGYTF. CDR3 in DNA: TGTGCCAGCAGCCAAGAGTCGGGGTTCTGGTCTGGCTACACCTTC.